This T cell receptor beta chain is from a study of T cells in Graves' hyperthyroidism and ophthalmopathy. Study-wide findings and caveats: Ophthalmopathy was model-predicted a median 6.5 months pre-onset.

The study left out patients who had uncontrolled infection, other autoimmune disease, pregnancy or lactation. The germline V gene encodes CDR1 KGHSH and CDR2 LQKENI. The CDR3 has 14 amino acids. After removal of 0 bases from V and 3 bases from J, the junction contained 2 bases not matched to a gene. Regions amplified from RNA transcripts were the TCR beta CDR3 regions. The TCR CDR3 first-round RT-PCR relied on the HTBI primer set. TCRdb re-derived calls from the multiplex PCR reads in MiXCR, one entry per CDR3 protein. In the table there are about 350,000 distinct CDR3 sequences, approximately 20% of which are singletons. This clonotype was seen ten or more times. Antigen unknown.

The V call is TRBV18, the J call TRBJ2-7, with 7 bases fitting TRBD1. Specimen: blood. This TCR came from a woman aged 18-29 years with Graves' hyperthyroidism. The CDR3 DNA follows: TGTGCCAGCTCACCACCAGGACAGGTCTACGAGCAGTACTTC. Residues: CASSPPGQVYEQYF.